This TCR beta chain was found in a study of Graves' ophthalmopathy and Graves' hyperthyroidism. The CDR3 is 12 amino acids. V lost 8 bases and J 5 bases, leaving 9 bases between the germline ends. TCR beta CDR3 regions were amplified from RNA transcripts. Second-round multiplex PCR followed a first-round RT-PCR using HTBI primers. TCRdb processed the multiplex PCR reads anew with MiXCR; each CDR3 protein has one entry. The data show hundreds of thousands of distinct CDR3 sequences, less than 55% seen once. A few counts support this clonotype. This chain links TRBV12-3 or TRBV12-4 with TRBJ2-2; D gene uncertain. The receptor's source is an adult man with Graves' ophthalmopathy. The sequenced sample consisted of peripheral blood. CDR3 loop: CASDRQTGELFF. In DNA, the CDR3 is TGTGCCAGCGATCGGCAGACCGGGGAGCTGTTTTTT.